This T cell receptor beta chain derives from a study of blood T cell repertoires in COVID-19 (dated by TCRdb to 2018 to 2020). General notes on the study: Samples covering the acute and convalescent phases of COVID-19 were provided by collaborators in the United States, Italy and Spain. Samples were obtained from the ongoing ImmuneRACE study (first 160 participants) and from over 1,000 subjects provided by 6 global collaborators. The repertoires were released in a freely available public database meant as a resource for research on the immune response to SARS-CoV-2. The dataset comprised deeply sampled blood TCRbeta repertoires from subjects exposed to, actively infected with, or recovered from COVID-19. Where HLA class I and class II types were available, the types were taken from metadata supplied by the sample provider, not from assay-based typing. Nearly every sample came with metadata listing a de-identified subject ID, COVID-19 status, age in years and sex. The material from the prospective study consisted of cDNA or gDNA derived from T cells, B-cell-depleted T cells, or PBMCs. Paper-wide results and their limitations: Clinical and demographic metadata were provided uncurated, with the amount varying by source and participant.

The collaborating institutions used their own protocols to collect whole blood in K2EDTA tubes. For TCRbeta analysis, collaborators shipped samples as frozen whole blood, isolated PBMCs, or DNA extracted from either of those sample types. As to this clone: This clone's antigen is unknown. The input lacks base qualities; no much larger clone sits a single base away.

TCRbeta CDR3 regions were amplified from genomic DNA using the immunoSEQ Assay, a bias-controlled multiplex PCR. The paper's processing steps were these. Within the assay, amplification of reference gene primers was used to estimate how many nucleated cells each sample contained. To quantify the absolute abundance of each unique TCRbeta CDR3 rearrangement, sequence reads were collapsed and filtered. Productive Simpson clonality was computed per sample as the square root of Simpson's diversity index over productive rearrangements. The source is immuneACCESS, and TCRdb retained only in-frame sequences with V and J called. Part of the clones is not carried over; for the studies checked, unresolved V genes explain less than half of this, and the remainder is unexplained. That table is the source of V, J and clone size, and D and trimming were worked out from the DNA. Across this sample there are 60,000 to 65,000 clones, with about nine tenths seen only once. The ten largest clones add up to over 8% of the sample.

CDR1 and CDR2, per the germline V gene, are SGHRS and YFSETQ. Trimming at the junction amounts to 3 bases on V and 3 bases on J, and the germline ends lie 10 bases apart. The CDR3 runs 15 amino acids, cysteine and phenylalanine included. The DNA shown is the 45-base CDR3, in frame from base 1. This clonotype was sampled from a woman of 80 years or more with active COVID-19. The sample taken for sequencing was peripheral blood. The receptor chain draws on TRBV5-1 and TRBJ1-6; no confident D gene assignment can be made. The nucleotide sequence is TGCGCCAGCAGCTCTCGGGAAGTCTATAATTCACCCCTCCACTTT. This is translated as CASSSREVYNSPLHF.